This entry concerns a single TCR beta chain. CDR1 and CDR2 (germline): MGHDK, SYGVNS. The CDR3 consists of 14 residues. V lost 1 base to trimming and J lost 3 bases, with 9 bases between them. The protocol was immunoSEQ multiplex PCR, while the TCRdb copy is restricted to in-frame clones and leaves out a portion. The data hold roughly 200,000 clones, with approximately 89% observed a single time. This entry comes from a study of cytomegalovirus exposure and HLA in healthy donors. V gene TRBV25-1 combines with J gene TRBJ2-5, with D possibly TRBD1 on 6 matching bases. The material sequenced was PBMCs. The origin of this receptor is a man aged 25 to 40 in good health and CMV-seropositive. CDR3 sequence reads: CASSEWNREETQYF. CDR3 nucleotide sequence: TGTGCCAGCAGTGAATGGAACAGGGAAGAGACCCAGTACTTC.